This T cell receptor beta chain is drawn from a study of blood T cells in healthy people across ages. Primed by a sample-barcoded 5' primer and a J-beta primer mix, a second PCR proceeded for about 6 to 11 cycles. Sequencing of every sample gave 3 million or more CDR3-containing paired-end reads. TCRdb re-derived calls from the 5' RACE reads in MiXCR, one entry per CDR3 protein. The sample carries over 1,200,000 distinct CDR3 sequences, approximately 59% recorded once. Concerning this clonotype itself: Its target is not known.

The V end was cut by 2 bases, the J end by 4 bases, with 9 bases between. This CDR3 is 14 amino acids long. CDR1 is MNHNY and CDR2 is SVGAGI in the germline V gene (reference sequence). Study results and limitations: Samples with more naive T cells showed higher observed beta diversity. Versus aged donors, long-lived donors had higher diversity and more naive CD4+ cells.

Material for sequencing was blood. The TCR originated in a man younger than 30 in good health. The V gene is TRBV6-6, the J gene TRBJ1-5; D remains unclear. The CDR3 nucleotides read TGTGCCAGCAGTTACGCGACGGCTAATCAGCCCCAGCATTTT. This gives the protein CASSYATANQPQHF.